This T cell receptor beta chain was observed in a study of blood T cell repertoires in COVID-19 (dated by TCRdb to 2020 to 2021). Study-wide context: The collaborator samples originated in the United States, Italy and Spain and spanned the acute and convalescent phases of COVID-19. The material from the prospective study consisted of cDNA or gDNA derived from T cells, B-cell-depleted T cells, or PBMCs. Deeply sampled blood TCRbeta repertoires from subjects exposed to, actively infected with, or recovered from COVID-19 were included in the dataset. The repertoires were made available in a free public database intended to serve as a resource for research on the immune response to SARS-CoV-2. Samples were obtained from the ongoing ImmuneRACE study (first 160 participants) and from 1,200 or so subjects provided by 6 global collaborators. Nearly every sample came with metadata listing a de-identified subject ID, COVID-19 status, age in years and sex. Where available, HLA class I and class II types were obtained from metadata supplied by the sample provider rather than from assay-based typing. Study-wide findings and limitations: How much clinical and demographic metadata was included differed by source and by participant, and the metadata was provided uncurated.

As regards this clone: Its cognate antigen has yet to be identified. The record has no base qualities; no much larger clone is one base away.

Whole blood was collected in K2EDTA tubes by collaborating institutions according to the institutions' own protocols. Collaborator samples were shipped for TCRbeta analysis as frozen whole blood, isolated PBMCs, or DNA extracted from either sample type. TCRbeta CDR3 regions were amplified from genomic DNA by means of the immunoSEQ Assay, a bias-controlled multiplex PCR. Per the source publication's procedure: The number of nucleated cells in each sample was estimated by amplification of reference gene primers within the assay. Sequence reads were collapsed and filtered to measure the absolute abundance of every unique TCRbeta CDR3 rearrangement. Productive Simpson clonality was computed per sample as the square root of Simpson's diversity index over productive rearrangements. TCRdb mirrors the immuneACCESS table, restricted to in-frame sequences. Some clones are absent from its copies; in checked studies, under half trace to an unresolved V gene, and the reason for the others is unknown. V and J calls and clone size are copied from that table; D and trimming were computed from the DNA. The table for this sample lists 56,000 or so clones; around 84% of them were counted only once. Under 15% of the sample goes to the ten largest clones.

Based on the germline V gene (reference sequence), the CDR1 and CDR2 sequences are MNHEY and SMNVEV. The cysteine opens and the phenylalanine closes a CDR3 of 12 amino acids. Of all the DNA, just the CDR3 is kept, 36 bases in frame from base 1. V is pruned by 4 bases and J by 8 bases, leaving 4 bases of the junction without a gene match. The source is an elderly woman with acute or convalescent COVID-19. Sequencing was performed on peripheral blood. Recombination joined TRBV27 with TRBJ1-2; 7 junctional bases match TRBD1. CDR3 protein: CASSSTGNGYTF. The nucleotide sequence is TGTGCCAGCAGTTCGACAGGGAACGGCTACACCTTC.